This TCR beta chain was found in a study of control samples from healthy donors and cancer patients. TCRdb keeps only in-frame clones here, not all; method: immunoSEQ multiplex PCR. The sample carries roughly 180,000 clones, about 94% recorded once. CDR1 and CDR2 from the germline V gene are SGHNT and YYREEE (reference sequence). This CDR3 contains 15 residues. V lost 2 bases and J lost 4, with 15 bases in between. This TCR derives from a woman aged 55-69 years in good health. This sequence joins TRBV5-4 and TRBJ1-2; D perhaps matches TRBD1 (5 bases). The sequencing sample was made of blood. The CDR3 sequence: CASSFAQTAFYGYTF. The DNA for the CDR3 is TGTGCCAGCAGCTTTGCCCAGACAGCGTTCTATGGCTACACCTTC.